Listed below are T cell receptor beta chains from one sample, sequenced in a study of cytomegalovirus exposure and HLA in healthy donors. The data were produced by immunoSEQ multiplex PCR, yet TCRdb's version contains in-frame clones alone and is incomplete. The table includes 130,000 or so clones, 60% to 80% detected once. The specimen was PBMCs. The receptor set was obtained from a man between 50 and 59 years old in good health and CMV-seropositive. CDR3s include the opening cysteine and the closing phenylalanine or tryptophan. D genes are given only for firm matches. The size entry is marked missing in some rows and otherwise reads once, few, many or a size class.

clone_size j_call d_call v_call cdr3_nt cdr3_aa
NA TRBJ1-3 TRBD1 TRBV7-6 TGTGCCAGCAGCTTGGGTGCCGGGACAGGGCTTTCTGGAAACACCATATATTTT CASSLGAGTGLSGNTIYF
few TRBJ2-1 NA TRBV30 TGTGCCTGGAGTCCTTTTCGTCTCAATGAGCAGTTCTTC CAWSPFRLNEQFF
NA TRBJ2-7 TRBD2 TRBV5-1 TGCGCCAGCAGCTTGGAAGGACTAGCAATATACGAGCAGTACTTC CASSLEGLAIYEQYF
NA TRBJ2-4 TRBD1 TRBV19 TGTGCCAGTAGTATATATGGACAGGGGGTAGCCAAAAACATTCAGTACTTC CASSIYGQGVAKNIQYF
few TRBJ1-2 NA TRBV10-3 TGTGCCATCACGGGGGGTGAGGGCTATGGCTACACCTTC CAITGGEGYGYTF
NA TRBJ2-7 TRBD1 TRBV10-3 TGTGCCATCGGGGGACAGGGTAGAACCTACGAGCAGTACTTC CAIGGQGRTYEQYF
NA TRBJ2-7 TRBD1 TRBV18 TGTGCCAGCTCACCACCTACGAGGACAGGGAGCTTCGTAGGCGAGCAGTACTTC CASSPPTRTGSFVGEQYF
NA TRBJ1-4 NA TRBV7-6 TGTGCCAGCAGCCACAAACCCAGGGGAATGGACGAAAAACTGTTTTTT CASSHKPRGMDEKLFF
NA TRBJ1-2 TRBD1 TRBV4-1 TGCGCCAGCAGCCAAGAGAGGACAGGGGGCATCGCGAGGGGCTACACCTTC CASSQERTGGIARGYTF
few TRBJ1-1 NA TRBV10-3 TGTGCCATCAGTATCAACAGGGAGGGCACTGAAGCTTTCTTT CAISINREGTEAFF
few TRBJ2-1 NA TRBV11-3 TGTGCCAGCAGCTTATCCCGAGCCCACAATGAGCAGTTCTTC CASSLSRAHNEQFF
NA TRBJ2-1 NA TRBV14 TGTGCCAGCAGCCCCCCGAGCTCCTACAATGAGCAGTTCTTC CASSPPSSYNEQFF
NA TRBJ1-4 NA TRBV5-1 TGCGCCAGCAGCTTGCGGGGTTCCATGGATGAAAAACTGTTTTTT CASSLRGSMDEKLFF
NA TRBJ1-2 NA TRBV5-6 TGTGCCAGCAGCATCGGACATGCAGAACTGTATGGCTACACCTTC CASSIGHAELYGYTF
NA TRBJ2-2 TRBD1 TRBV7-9 TGTGCCAGCAGCTTAGAGGACAGGGACTTCGGGGAGCTGTTTTTT CASSLEDRDFGELFF
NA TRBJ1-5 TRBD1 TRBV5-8 TGTGCCAGCAGGCCGGGACAGGGTCTTAATCAGCCCCAGCATTTT CASRPGQGLNQPQHF
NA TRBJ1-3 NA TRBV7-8 TGTGCCAGCAGCAAGACAGTCTCTGGAAACACCATATATTTT CASSKTVSGNTIYF
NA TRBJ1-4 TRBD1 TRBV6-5 TGTGCCAGCAGCCGCCAGGGGGCCGGTAATGAAAAACTGTTTTTT CASSRQGAGNEKLFF
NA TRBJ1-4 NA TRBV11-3 TGTGCCAGCAGCCCCGGGGAAAACGCGGTAAGAAGAGAAAAACTGTTTTTT CASSPGENAVRREKLFF
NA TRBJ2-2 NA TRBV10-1 TGCGCCAGCAGTGAGTCGGGGGGGGCGGAGGCCGGGGAGCTGTTTTTT CASSESGGAEAGELFF
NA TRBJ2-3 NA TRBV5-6 TGTGCCAGCAGCTTGCAGGGGCGAGATACGCAGTATTTT CASSLQGRDTQYF
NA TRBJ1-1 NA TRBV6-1 TGTGCCAGCAAAAGGGGAGGGGTTGATACTGAAGCTTTCTTT CASKRGGVDTEAFF
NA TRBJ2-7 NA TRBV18 TGTGCCAGCTCACCCGCGGTCAGGGACTACGAGCAGTACTTC CASSPAVRDYEQYF
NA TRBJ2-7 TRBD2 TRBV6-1 TGTGCCAGCAGTGGGGGGGGCTACGAGCAGTACTTC CASSGGGYEQYF
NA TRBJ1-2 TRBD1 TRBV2 TGTGCCAGCCAGGACAGGGGGCCCTCCCTGAGGGGCTACACCTTC CASQDRGPSLRGYTF
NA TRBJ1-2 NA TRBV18 TGTGCCAGCTCACCGGGGACAACCGGGGACTATGGCTACACCTTC CASSPGTTGDYGYTF
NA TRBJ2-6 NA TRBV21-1 TGTGCCAGCAGACACAGGGTCCGGGCTGACGCTGGGGCCAACGTCCTGACTTTC CASRHRVRADAGANVLTF
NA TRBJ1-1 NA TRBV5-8 TGTGCCAGCAGCTTGGAGCAGGGGCTCCTCACTGAAGCTTTCTTT CASSLEQGLLTEAFF
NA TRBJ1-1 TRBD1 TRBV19 TGTGCCAGTATAAACCGGGACAGGGGTTTGCGGAACACTGAAGCTTTCTTT CASINRDRGLRNTEAFF
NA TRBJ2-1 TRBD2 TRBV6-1 TGTGCCAGCAGACCGGGACTAGCGGGACCCAATGAGCAGTTCTTC CASRPGLAGPNEQFF
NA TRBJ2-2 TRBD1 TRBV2 TGTGCCAGCAGCAGACAGGGTTCGAACACCGGGGAGCTGTTTTTT CASSRQGSNTGELFF
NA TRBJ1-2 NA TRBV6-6 TGTGCCAGCAGTTACTCCCGGGGATCTTGCTCCTACACCTTC CASSYSRGSCSYTF
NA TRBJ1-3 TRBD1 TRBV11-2 TGTGCCAGCAGCCCCTCGACAGGGGTTGGAAACACCATATATTTT CASSPSTGVGNTIYF
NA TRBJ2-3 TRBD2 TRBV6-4 TGTGCCAGCAGTAGCGGGGGGGCCACAGATACGCAGTATTTT CASSSGGATDTQYF
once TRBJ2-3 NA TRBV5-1 TGCGCCAGCAGCTTAGAACCGGGAATAGATACGCAGTATTTT CASSLEPGIDTQYF
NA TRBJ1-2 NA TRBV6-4 TGTGCCAGCAGCGCACCAGGGGCCCGGAGCTACACCTTC CASSAPGARSYTF
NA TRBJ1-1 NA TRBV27 TGTGCCAGCAGTTTATCAGGCAGGCCGAGATTGAACACTGAAGCTTTCTTT CASSLSGRPRLNTEAFF
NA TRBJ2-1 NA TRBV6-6 TGTGCCAGCAGCCGGTCCGATGAGCAGTTCTTC CASSRSDEQFF
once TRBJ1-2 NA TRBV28 TGTGCCAGCAGTTTTGAACGTCTGAGGGGCTACACCTTC CASSFERLRGYTF
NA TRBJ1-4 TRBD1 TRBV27 TGTGCCAGCAGTTCCGGGGACAGTCATAATGAAAAACTGTTTTTT CASSSGDSHNEKLFF
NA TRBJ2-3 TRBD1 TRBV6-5 TGTGCCAGCAGTTATACACAGGGGGGATACACAGATACGCAGTATTTT CASSYTQGGYTDTQYF
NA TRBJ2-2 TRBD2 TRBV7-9 TGTGCCAGCAGCCTAGCGGGGAGGCCCGGGGAGCTGTTTTTT CASSLAGRPGELFF
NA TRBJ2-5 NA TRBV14 TGTGCCAGCAGCCAAGATGTCGGGGAGACCCAGTACTTC CASSQDVGETQYF
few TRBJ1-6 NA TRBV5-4 TGTGCCAGCAGCTTCGCCTCGGGCGGGGGACGGAATTCACCCCTCCACTTT CASSFASGGGRNSPLHF
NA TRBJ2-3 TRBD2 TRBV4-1 TGCGCCAGCAGCCAAGATGGGTTCGAGCGGGGGAAATACGGGGATACGCAGTATTTT CASSQDGFERGKYGDTQYF
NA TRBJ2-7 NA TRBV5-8 TGTGCCAGCAGCTGGGGGCAGATTTTAGGAGGCCACGAGCAGTACTTC CASSWGQILGGHEQYF
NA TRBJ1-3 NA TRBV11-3 TGTGCCAGCAGCTTGGAGGCTTTCGGCGGGAACACCATATATTTT CASSLEAFGGNTIYF
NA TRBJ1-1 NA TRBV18 TGTGCCAGCTCACCAAAAGCAGGGTCGACTGAAGCTTTCTTT CASSPKAGSTEAFF